A selection of T cell receptor beta chains follows, all from one sample in a study of blood T cell repertoires in COVID-19. The repertoire was sequenced with immunoSEQ multiplex PCR; TCRdb's copy has only in-frame clones and lacks some. Of fewer than 600,000 clones listed, roughly 89% are singletons. Input material: peripheral blood. The receptors were gathered from a man aged 18 to 29 with COVID-19, enrolled during active disease. Both conserved end residues are part of each CDR3. A D gene is named only where the DNA matches it firmly. Size values are once, few and many counts, or a class for expanded clones, and some rows have none.

abundance	v_gene	j_gene	d_gene	CDR3aa	CDR3nt
.	TRBV29-1	TRBJ2-1	.	CSFVQGPLSEQFF	TGCAGCTTCGTTCAGGGTCCCTTGAGTGAGCAGTTCTTC
once	TRBV27	TRBJ2-3	TRBD1	CASSLVRGPDTQYF	TGTGCCAGCAGTTTGGTGAGGGGGCCGGATACGCAGTATTTT
few	TRBV4-1	TRBJ2-4	.	CASSQEGISFGNIQYF	TGCGCCAGCAGCCAAGAAGGAATTAGCTTCGGCAACATTCAGTACTTC
.	TRBV15	TRBJ2-7	.	CATSPLPSSYEQYF	TGTGCCACCAGCCCCCTTCCTAGCTCCTACGAGCAGTACTTC
.	TRBV12-3/TRBV12-4	TRBJ2-5	.	CASRDTYQETQYF	TGTGCCAGCAGGGACACCTACCAAGAGACCCAGTACTTC
once	TRBV7-2	TRBJ2-1	TRBD1	CASRWKGGQVDWEQFF	TGTGCCAGCAGGTGGAAGGGGGGACAGGTCGATTGGGAGCAGTTCTTC
.	TRBV5-4	TRBJ2-5	.	CASTHNSLGTQYF	TGTGCCAGCACCCACAACAGTTTGGGGACCCAGTACTTC
.	TRBV5-4	TRBJ1-4	.	CASSLADPGHFNEKLFF	TGTGCCAGCAGCTTGGCCGACCCTGGACATTTTAATGAAAAACTGTTTTTT
.	TRBV7-9	TRBJ1-2	.	CASSGHLYYGYTF	TGTGCCAGCAGCGGACACTTGTACTATGGCTACACCTTC
.	TRBV2	TRBJ1-6	.	CASSERGSYNSPLHF	TGTGCCAGCAGTGAACGAGGGTCCTATAATTCACCCCTCCACTTT
once	TRBV9	TRBJ2-5	TRBD2	CASSVALAGGEETQYF	TGTGCCAGCAGCGTAGCCCTAGCGGGGGGTGAAGAGACCCAGTACTTC
.	TRBV5-4	TRBJ1-4	.	CASSSRQEPNEKLFF	TGTGCCAGCAGCAGTCGACAGGAGCCTAATGAAAAACTGTTTTTT
.	TRBV9	TRBJ1-3	.	CASSRPGRNTIYF	TGTGCCAGCAGCCGGCCGGGGAGAAACACCATATATTTT
.	TRBV2	TRBJ2-1	TRBD2	CASSGLTSGRNEQFF	TGTGCCAGCAGTGGATTAACTAGCGGGAGGAATGAGCAGTTCTTC
.	TRBV7-2	TRBJ1-2	.	CASSLETGNYGYTF	TGTGCCAGCAGCTTAGAAACAGGGAACTATGGCTACACCTTC
.	TRBV6-5	TRBJ1-4	.	CASSYAGRDNEKLFF	TGTGCCAGCAGTTACGCGGGTCGGGATAATGAAAAACTGTTTTTT
.	TRBV6-2/TRBV6-3	TRBJ2-3	TRBD1	CASSDRDRRIDTQYF	TGTGCCAGCAGTGACCGGGACAGGCGAATAGATACGCAGTATTTT
.	TRBV28	TRBJ2-7	TRBD2	CASSTGLAGDEQYF	TGTGCCAGCAGCACGGGGCTAGCGGGAGATGAGCAGTACTTC
.	TRBV6-5	TRBJ1-6	.	CASSQNLGNSPLHF	TGTGCCAGCAGCCAGAACCTTGGTAATTCACCCCTCCACTTT
.	TRBV7-9	TRBJ1-2	.	CASSPIRDIYGYTF	TGTGCCAGCAGCCCAATCCGGGACATCTATGGCTACACCTTC
.	TRBV3-1/TRBV3-2	TRBJ1-3	.	CASSPLDRGNTIYF	TGTGCCAGCAGCCCCCTGGACAGAGGAAACACCATATATTTT
.	TRBV27	TRBJ1-5	.	CASSFTGQNQPQHF	TGTGCCAGCAGTTTTACAGGACAAAATCAGCCCCAGCATTTT
.	TRBV6-6	TRBJ2-1	.	CASSARGINEQFF	TGTGCCAGCAGTGCTCGGGGTATCAATGAGCAGTTCTTC
.	TRBV19	TRBJ2-7	.	CASSIGTGFSYEQYF	TGTGCCAGTAGTATTGGGACTGGATTCTCCTACGAGCAGTACTTC
.	TRBV7-9	TRBJ2-3	.	CASSPQGTGRNTQYF	TGTGCCAGCAGCCCGCAAGGGACTGGAAGAAATACGCAGTATTTT
.	TRBV5-4	TRBJ2-1	TRBD1	CASSTPGQGWNEQFF	TGTGCCAGCAGCACTCCGGGACAGGGTTGGAATGAGCAGTTCTTC
.	TRBV5-1	TRBJ2-3	TRBD1	CASKGTASTDTQYF	TGCGCCAGCAAAGGGACAGCGAGCACAGATACGCAGTATTTT
medium-sized	TRBV6-5	TRBJ1-2	.	CASSHGGDGYTF	TGTGCCAGCAGCCACGGGGGGGATGGCTACACCTTC
.	TRBV12-5	TRBJ1-5	.	CASGGGTGNQPQHF	TGTGCTAGTGGCGGCGGGACCGGCAATCAGCCCCAGCATTTT
.	TRBV15	TRBJ2-1	.	CATSTAKLGDNEQFF	TGTGCCACCAGCACAGCAAAGCTCGGGGACAATGAGCAGTTCTTC
.	TRBV5-1	TRBJ2-3	TRBD2	CASRQRGGRDDTQYF	TGCGCCAGCAGGCAGCGGGGGGGCCGTGATGATACGCAGTATTTT
.	TRBV6-5	TRBJ2-7	TRBD1	CASSYRRPQGADEQYF	TGTGCCAGCAGTTATCGACGTCCTCAGGGGGCCGACGAGCAGTACTTC
.	TRBV29-1	TRBJ1-1	.	CSVVRGTNTEAFF	TGCAGCGTTGTTAGGGGGACGAACACTGAAGCTTTCTTT
.	TRBV13	TRBJ2-3	TRBD2	CASSSRGGSDTQYF	TGTGCCAGCAGCTCTCGGGGGGGTTCAGATACGCAGTATTTT
.	TRBV5-4	TRBJ2-3	TRBD2	CASSQRTSGGPDTQYF	TGTGCCAGCAGCCAGAGGACTAGCGGGGGACCAGATACGCAGTATTTT
.	TRBV5-6	TRBJ2-1	.	CASSTDHDNEQFF	TGTGCCAGCAGCACAGACCATGACAATGAGCAGTTCTTC
.	TRBV29-1	TRBJ1-3	TRBD1	CSVLGQGGNTIYF	TGCAGCGTTCTAGGACAGGGAGGTAACACCATATATTTT
.	TRBV27	TRBJ1-6	.	CASSLSSDSPLHF	TGTGCCAGCAGTTTATCGAGTGATTCACCCCTCCACTTT
once	TRBV2	TRBJ2-2	TRBD2	CASSFSGARGTGELFF	TGTGCCAGCAGTTTTAGCGGGGCGCGGGGCACCGGGGAGCTGTTTTTT
.	TRBV11-3	TRBJ2-2	.	CASSPRLERLSTGELFF	TGTGCCAGCAGCCCTAGACTGGAACGATTGAGTACCGGGGAGCTGTTTTTT
.	TRBV7-9	TRBJ2-7	.	CASSFAGAYEQYF	TGTGCCAGCAGCTTCGCGGGTGCCTACGAGCAGTACTTC
.	TRBV10-2	TRBJ2-1	TRBD2	CASRDYYNEQFF	TGCGCCAGCCGGGACTACTACAATGAGCAGTTCTTC
.	TRBV6-6	TRBJ1-2	.	CASSHLGGQDYGYTF	TGTGCCAGCAGTCACCTGGGAGGGCAAGACTATGGCTACACCTTC
.	TRBV5-5	TRBJ1-5	.	CASSDQQGLSNQPQHF	TGTGCCAGCAGCGATCAACAGGGCCTTAGCAATCAGCCCCAGCATTTT
.	TRBV5-1	TRBJ2-7	.	CASSPRGTESYEQYF	TGCGCCAGCAGCCCCCGGGGGACAGAGAGCTACGAGCAGTACTTC
medium-sized	TRBV13	TRBJ1-1	TRBD1	CASSLQGTRMNTEAFF	TGTGCCAGCAGCCTACAGGGGACACGGATGAACACTGAAGCTTTCTTT
.	TRBV2	TRBJ2-1	TRBD2	CASSESIPRLAGERSYNEQFF	TGTGCCAGCAGTGAAAGCATCCCTCGGCTAGCGGGAGAGAGGTCCTACAATGAGCAGTTCTTC
.	TRBV6-6	TRBJ1-1	TRBD1	CASRTGTDTEAFF	TGTGCCAGCAGGACCGGGACAGACACTGAAGCTTTCTTT
.	TRBV4-1	TRBJ1-2	TRBD1	CASSQEGPGAGGACTF	TGCGCCAGCAGCCAAGAGGGGCCTGGGGCAGGGGGCGCCTGTACCTTC
.	TRBV5-5	TRBJ1-5	TRBD1	CASSSRQGGQPQHF	TGTGCCAGCAGCTCCCGACAGGGTGGGCAGCCCCAGCATTTT
.	TRBV5-8	TRBJ2-4	TRBD2	CASSLEGAGGNIQYF	TGTGCCAGCAGCTTGGAAGGGGCGGGAGGGAACATTCAGTACTTC
.	TRBV2	TRBJ1-5	.	CASSEAQWGGPQHF	TGTGCCAGCAGTGAAGCGCAGTGGGGAGGGCCCCAGCATTTT
.	TRBV6-5	TRBJ1-2	TRBD1	CASSYSDRGRSGYTF	TGTGCCAGCAGTTACTCCGACAGGGGGCGGAGTGGCTACACCTTC
.	TRBV2	TRBJ2-3	TRBD1	CASSERQGGWTDTQYF	TGTGCCAGCAGTGAGAGACAGGGTGGTTGGACAGATACGCAGTATTTT